This TCR beta chain was captured in a study of blood T cells in healthy people across ages. Sample-barcoded 5' priming and a J-beta primer mix drove a second PCR of 7 to 11 cycles. TCRdb re-called the 5' RACE reads with MiXCR, one entry per CDR3 protein. This sample has roughly 1,500,000 distinct CDR3 sequences, with almost 35% found just once. The germline gives CDR1 SNHLY, CDR2 FYNNEI. With V trimmed by 5 bases and J by 3 bases, 9 bases remained unmatched. CDR3 size: 15 residues. Material for sequencing was blood. This chain connects TRBV2 to TRBJ2-7; 8 bases are shared with TRBD1. The receptor was derived from a woman aged 25 to 39 in good health. The CDR3: CASSHDGQGSYEQYF. The CDR3 nucleotides read TGTGCCAGCAGTCACGACGGACAGGGAAGCTACGAGCAGTACTTC.